This T cell receptor (beta chain) was retrieved from a study of CD8+ T cells in alopecia areata. Study overall: Treated patients were given 5 to 10 mg oral tofacitinib twice daily. A 6-month off-drug phase came after tofacitinib, which had lasted 6 to 18 months.

It was cDNA, reverse transcribed from extracted RNA, that served as the sequencing template. TCRdb's table, derived via immunoSEQ multiplex PCR, lists solely in-frame clones and lacks some. The sample lists about 200,000 clones; roughly 57% were seen once. There are a few counts of this clone. Antigen specificity is unknown. Study-level points and caveats: Affected scalp, especially in alopecia totalis/universalis, had a higher clonality than normal scalp did.

The CDR3 has 15 residues. V lost 3 bases, J lost 4 bases, and 7 bases stayed unmatched. CDR1 is SGDLS and CDR2 is YYNGEE in the germline V gene. Peripheral blood, together with lesional scalp punch biopsies, was collected from alopecia areata patients. The clonotype comes from a human donor with alopecia areata. This sample comprised CD4+ T cells sorted from blood, obtained at week 0. The rearrangement links TRBV9 to TRBJ2-1; 7 bases are a match to TRBD2. This CDR3 is CASSGTSANYNEQFF. The CDR3, as DNA: TGTGCCAGCAGCGGAACTAGCGCCAATTACAATGAGCAGTTCTTC.